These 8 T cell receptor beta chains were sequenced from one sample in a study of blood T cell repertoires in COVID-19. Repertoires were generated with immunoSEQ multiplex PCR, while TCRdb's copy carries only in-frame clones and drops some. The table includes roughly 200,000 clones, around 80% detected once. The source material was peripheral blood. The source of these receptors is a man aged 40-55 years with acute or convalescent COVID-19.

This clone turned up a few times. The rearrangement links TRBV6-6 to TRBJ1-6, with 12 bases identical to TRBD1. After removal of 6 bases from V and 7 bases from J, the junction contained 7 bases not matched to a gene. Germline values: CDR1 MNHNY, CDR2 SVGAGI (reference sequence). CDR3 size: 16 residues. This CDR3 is CASRTGTGGTNSPLHF. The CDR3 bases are TGTGCCAGCAGAACGGGGACAGGGGGCACGAATTCACCCCTCCACTTT.

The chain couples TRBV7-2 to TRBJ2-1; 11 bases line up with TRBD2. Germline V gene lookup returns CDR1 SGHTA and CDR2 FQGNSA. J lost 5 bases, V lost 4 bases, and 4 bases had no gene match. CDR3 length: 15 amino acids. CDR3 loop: CASSSQTSGNNEQFF. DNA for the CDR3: TGTGCCAGCAGCTCCCAGACTAGCGGGAACAATGAGCAGTTCTTC.

The CDR3 coding sequence is TGTGCCTGGAGTCCGGGACAGGGGAACACTGAAGCTTTCTTT. It codes for CAWSPGQGNTEAFF. V usage is TRBV30 and J usage is TRBJ1-1; 9 nucleotides match TRBD1. The CDR3 sequence is 14 residues long. The germline V gene has CDR1 GTSNPN and CDR2 SVGIG (reference sequence). After removal of 2 bases from V and 1 base from J, the junction contained 2 bases not matched to a gene.

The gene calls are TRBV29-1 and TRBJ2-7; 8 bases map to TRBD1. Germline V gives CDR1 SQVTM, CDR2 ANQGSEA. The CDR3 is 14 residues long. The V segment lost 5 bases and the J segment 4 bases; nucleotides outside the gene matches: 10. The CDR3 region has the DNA TGCAGCGTTAGAAAGGACAGGGCCCGATACGAGCAGTACTTC. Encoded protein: CSVRKDRARYEQYF.

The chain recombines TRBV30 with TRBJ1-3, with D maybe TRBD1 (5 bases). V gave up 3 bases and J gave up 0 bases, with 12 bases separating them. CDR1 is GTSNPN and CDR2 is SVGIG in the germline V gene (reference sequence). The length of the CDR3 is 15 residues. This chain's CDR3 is CAWSGGGTSGNTIYF. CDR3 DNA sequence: TGTGCCTGGAGCGGGGGAGGCACCTCTGGAAACACCATATATTTT.

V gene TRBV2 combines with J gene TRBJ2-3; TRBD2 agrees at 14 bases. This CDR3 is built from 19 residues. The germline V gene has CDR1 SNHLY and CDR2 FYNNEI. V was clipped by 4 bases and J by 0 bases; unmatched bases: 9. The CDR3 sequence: CASSGSGTSGSRSTDTQYF. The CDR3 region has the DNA TGTGCCAGCAGTGGTTCCGGGACTAGCGGGAGTAGAAGCACAGATACGCAGTATTTT.

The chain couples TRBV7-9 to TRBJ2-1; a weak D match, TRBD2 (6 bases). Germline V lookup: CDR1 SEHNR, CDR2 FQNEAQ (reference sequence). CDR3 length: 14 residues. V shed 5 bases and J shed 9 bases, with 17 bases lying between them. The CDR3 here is CASSLGLSPTEQFF. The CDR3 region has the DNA TGTGCCAGCAGCCTAGGACTATCCCCGACTGAGCAGTTCTTC.

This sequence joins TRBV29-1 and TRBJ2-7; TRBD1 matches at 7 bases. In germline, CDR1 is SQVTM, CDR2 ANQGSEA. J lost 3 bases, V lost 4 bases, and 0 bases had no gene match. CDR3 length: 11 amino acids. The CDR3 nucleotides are TGCAGCGTTGCAGGGGGCTACGAGCAGTACTTC. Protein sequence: CSVAGGYEQYF.